The T cell receptor (beta chain) under discussion was sequenced for a study of cytomegalovirus exposure and HLA in healthy donors. This CDR3 is 15 amino acids long. Germline assignment: CDR1 SEHNR and CDR2 FQNEAQ (reference sequence). The V gene end was trimmed by 4 bases and the J gene end by 8 bases; junction bases not matched to a gene: 7. This clone was counted between two and nine times. As yet, its antigen is unknown. Whole-study results and caveats: Most CMV-associated TCR beta chains were later found to appear HLA-restricted. A later analysis, which compared TCR beta chains of equal frequency, found the HLA-associated ones more clonally expanded.

PCR amplification relied on 60 Vbeta primers (plus 13 Jbeta primers). Measured with immunoSEQ multiplex PCR; TCRdb has only the in-frame clones, and not every one. The repertoire includes nearly 95,000 clones, roughly 73% of them detected once, and 3% to 4% sits in the top ten. The sequencing input was PBMCs. The chain employs TRBV7-9 and TRBJ1-6; 8 nucleotides align to TRBD1. The TCR was taken from a woman aged 35 to 49 in good health and CMV-seronegative. The CDR3 is CASSSTGVADSPLHF. The CDR3 nucleotides are TGTGCCAGCAGCTCGACAGGGGTGGCGGATTCACCCCTCCACTTT.